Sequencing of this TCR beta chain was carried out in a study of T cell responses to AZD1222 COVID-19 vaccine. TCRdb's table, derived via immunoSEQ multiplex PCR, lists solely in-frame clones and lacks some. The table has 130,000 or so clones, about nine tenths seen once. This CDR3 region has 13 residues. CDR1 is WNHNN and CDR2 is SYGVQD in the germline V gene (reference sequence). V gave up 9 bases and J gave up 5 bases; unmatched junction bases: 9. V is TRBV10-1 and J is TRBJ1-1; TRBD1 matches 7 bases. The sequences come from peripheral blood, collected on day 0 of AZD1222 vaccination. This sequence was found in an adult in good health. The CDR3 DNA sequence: TGCGCCAGTCAACAGGGGAGGTGGACTGAAGCTTTCTTT. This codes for CASQQGRWTEAFF.